Reported below is one TCR beta chain. Antigen unknown. The CDR3 consists of 17 residues. The entry originates in a study of cytomegalovirus exposure and HLA in healthy donors. Study results and limitations: Associated with cytomegalovirus, according to the listing, were 150 to 200 TCR beta chains. Through in vitro validation, three CMV-associated chains were shown to be specific for CMV antigens. Generally TCR sequences proved uncommon, though certain public TCRs appeared in numerous donors.

Donors came from a validation cohort of fewer than 150 subjects, distinct from the first 666-subject cohort. Assay: immunoSEQ multiplex PCR; the TCRdb copy retains only in-frame clones and omits some. The sample lists some 150,000 clones, roughly 91% occurring once. This sequence joins TRBV12-2 and TRBJ2-7; the table's D call, TRBD2, has no DNA check behind it. TRBV12-2 is classified as a pseudogene. The sequence derives from a woman aged 18-29 years in good health and CMV-seropositive. Sequencing was carried out using PBMCs. The CDR3, as DNA: TGTGCAAGTCGCTTAGCGCCAAGGGTAGCGGGGAGCTACGAGCAGTACTTC. Its protein is CASRLAPRVAGSYEQYF.